The 23 T cell receptor beta chains presented below share a single source sample, sequenced in a study of blood T cell repertoires in COVID-19. The method was immunoSEQ multiplex PCR; TCRdb's version includes in-frame clones alone and lacks a portion of them. The table shows around 58,000 clones, with around four fifths occurring only once. Sequencing used peripheral blood. These receptors all stem from a human donor in a cohort sampled during active COVID-19.

The chain couples TRBV4-3 to TRBJ2-1, with 11 bases that match TRBD2. V dropped 3 bases and J dropped 10; count of bases not matched to a gene: 5. The CDR3 is 14 amino acids. Germline assignment: CDR1 LGHNA and CDR2 YSLEER. The CDR3, as DNA: TGCGCCAGCAGCCAGACTAGCGGGGTAGGGGAGCAGTTCTTC. This translates into CASSQTSGVGEQFF.

This chain joins TRBV1 and TRBJ2-3; the tabulated D call, TRBD2, remains unverified against the DNA. TRBV1 is a recognized pseudogene. CDR3 length: 18 amino acids. The CDR3 sequence is CTSSSGGVLAGGPDTQYF. CDR3 DNA: TGCACCAGCAGCTCCGGAGGGGTTCTCGCGGGGGGCCCAGATACGCAGTATTTT.

This sequence joins TRBV6-2 or TRBV6-3 and TRBJ2-7; no definite D call. V was trimmed by 2 bases and J by 6 bases, leaving 14 bases between them. Looked up from germline, CDR1 is MNHEY and CDR2 is SVGEGT. This CDR3 region has 14 residues. The CDR3 loop reads CASSYGPVRAEQYF. The CDR3 bases are TGTGCCAGCAGTTACGGGCCGGTTCGTGCCGAGCAGTACTTC.

The J gene is TRBJ2-3, the V gene TRBV5-1; the D gene is possibly TRBD2 (5 bases). Trimming shortened V by 4 bases and J by 4 bases, and 16 bases separated the two germline ends. Germline CDR1 SGHRS, CDR2 YFSETQ. The CDR3 runs 15 residues. CDR3 loop: CASSPLVGRADTQYF. CDR3 sequence (DNA): TGCGCCAGCAGCCCTCTGGTGGGGAGAGCAGATACGCAGTATTTT.

The count of this clone is one. The chain couples TRBV5-1 to TRBJ1-6; TRBD1 aligns across 10 bases. V shed 4 bases, J shed 10 bases, and the junction held 11 bases outside the gene matches. Germline assignment: CDR1 SGHRS and CDR2 YFSETQ. The CDR3 totals 16 residues. The CDR3 loop is CASSRVVAGQGSPLHF. CDR3 sequence (DNA): TGCGCCAGCAGCCGGGTCGTAGCGGGACAGGGGTCACCCCTCCACTTT. Filled out from reference TRBV5-1 and TRBJ1-6, the complete variable domain reads KAGVTQTPRYLIKTRGQQVTLSCSPISGHRSVSWYQQTPGQGLQFLFEYFSETQRNKGNFPGRFSGRQFSNSRSEMNVSTLELGDSALYLCASSRVVAGQGSPLHFGNGTRLTVT.

This rearrangement joins TRBV12-3 or TRBV12-4 to TRBJ1-1; D is undetermined. Trimming cost V 8 bases and J 5 bases, with 15 bases left between them. There are 13 residues in the CDR3. CDR3 sequence (DNA): TGTGCCAGCGCTGCGAGGGAGAGGACTGAAGCTTTCTTT. Translating gives CASAARERTEAFF.

The chain carries TRBV4-2 and TRBJ1-4; no reliable D call. Germline V gives CDR1 LGHNA, CDR2 YNFKEQ. The CDR3 sequence is 16 residues long. V was shortened by 0 bases and J by 5 bases, with 13 bases between the two germline ends. This CDR3 is CASSQDVGRLNEKLFF. The CDR3 nucleotides are TGTGCCAGCAGCCAAGATGTGGGCAGGCTCAATGAAAAACTGTTTTTT.

V gene TRBV11-2 combines with J gene TRBJ1-2; no clear D gene. CDR1 SGHAT and CDR2 FQNNGV come from the germline V gene. The CDR3 runs to 14 residues. With 3 bases removed from V and 5 bases from J, the gap between germline ends came to 13 bases. The CDR3 region has the DNA TGTGCCAGCAGCTTCTCGGGGTACGGATATGGCTACACCTTC. Its translation is CASSFSGYGYGYTF.

The CDR3 DNA reads TGTGCCTGGAGCACAGGGTACAATCAGCCCCAGCATTTT. Amino acid sequence: CAWSTGYNQPQHF. The chain recombines TRBV30 with TRBJ1-5, with a weak D call TRBD1 (6 bases). Trimming shortened V by 3 bases and J by 3 bases, and 9 bases separated the two germline ends. The CDR3 sequence is 13 residues long. The germline gives CDR1 GTSNPN, CDR2 SVGIG (reference sequence).

The table lists this clone with a few counts. The V and J genes are TRBV5-5 and TRBJ1-6; TRBD1 is a possible D gene (5 bases). Germline CDR1 is SGHKS and CDR2 is YYEKEE (reference sequence). The CDR3 loop spans 14 amino acids. V gave up 4 bases and J gave up 7 bases, with 12 bases separating them. CDR3 protein: CASSLSGGNSPLHF. CDR3 coding DNA: TGTGCCAGCAGCCTGTCGGGGGGGAATTCACCCCTCCACTTT.

The gene calls are TRBV19 and TRBJ2-5; D is uncertain. Germline V lookup: CDR1 LNHDA, CDR2 SQIVND (reference sequence). There are 13 residues in the CDR3. The ends were cut back, 5 bases at V and 5 bases at J, with 12 bases in the middle. The CDR3 spells CASSSGYRETQYF. The CDR3 nucleotides are TGTGCCAGTAGTTCCGGTTATCGTGAGACCCAGTACTTC.

V is TRBV2 and J is TRBJ1-6; no firm D call. The CDR3 spans 13 residues. Germline V gives CDR1 SNHLY, CDR2 FYNNEI. V gave up 4 bases and J gave up 17 bases, with 18 bases separating them. Here the CDR3 reads CASSVPLAGKFHF. CDR3 nucleotide sequence: TGTGCCAGCAGTGTACCTTTGGCGGGGAAATTCCACTTT.

This clone has just a few counts. The CDR3 protein is CASSSLAGGRNEQFF. The DNA of the CDR3 is TGTGCCAGCAGCTCCTTAGCGGGGGGGCGTAATGAGCAGTTCTTC. This chain connects TRBV7-2 to TRBJ2-1, with TRBD2 matching over 11 bases. The germline CDR1 and CDR2 sequences are SGHTA and FQGNSA. The trim removed 4 bases at V and 7 bases at J, leaving 6 bases unmatched. The CDR3 is 15 residues long.

The CDR3 spells CASSQEVRGRGGYTF. The CDR3 DNA reads as TGCGCCAGCAGCCAAGAAGTCAGGGGGCGTGGTGGCTACACCTTC. This chain links TRBV4-3 with TRBJ1-2; TRBD1 agrees at 8 bases. The germline V gene encodes CDR1 LGHNA and CDR2 YSLEER. The CDR3 is 15 amino acids. Trimming at V came to 0 bases and at J to 7 bases, leaving 7 bases not matched to a gene.

This clone was seen only once. The chain uses TRBV5-5 and TRBJ1-1; D not certain. CDR1 is SGHKS and CDR2 is YYEKEE in the germline V gene (reference sequence). The V end was cut by 3 bases, the J end by 1 base, with 13 bases between. The CDR3 loop spans 15 amino acids. CDR3 region: CASSSNIHQNTEAFF. The DNA of the CDR3 is TGTGCCAGCAGCTCGAACATACATCAGAACACTGAAGCTTTCTTT.

This clone was counted between two and nine times. The chain uses TRBV6-2 or TRBV6-3 and TRBJ1-5, with 8 bases identical to TRBD1. Germline V CDR1 and CDR2: MNHEY, SVGEGT. J gave up 4 bases and V 5 bases, and 16 bases lay outside the gene matches. The CDR3 has 18 residues. CDR3 loop: CASSPPRQGTRINQPQHF. The CDR3 DNA sequence: TGTGCCAGCAGTCCACCGAGACAGGGGACACGGATTAATCAGCCCCAGCATTTT.

This clone was picked up a small number of times. The CDR3 protein is CASSFRTGIGYTF. The DNA of the CDR3 is TGTGCCAGCAGCTTCAGGACAGGGATTGGCTACACCTTC. The V gene is TRBV3-1 (or the pseudogene TRBV3-2), the J gene TRBJ1-2; 8 bases map to TRBD1. Looked up from germline, CDR1 is LGHDT and CDR2 is YNNKEL (reference sequence). The CDR3 is 13 amino acids. Germline trimming cut 5 bases from V and 7 bases from J; bases unmatched to any gene: 6.

The chain has TRBV30 and TRBJ2-7; tentative D call: TRBD1 (6 bases). This CDR3 has 14 residues. V was shortened by 0 bases and J by 4 bases, with 13 bases between the two germline ends. Germline lookup yields CDR1 GTSNPN and CDR2 SVGIG (reference sequence). CDR3 bases: TGTGCCTGGAGTGTACAGGGCGCTAGGTACGAGCAGTACTTC. Its protein product is CAWSVQGARYEQYF.

The chain joins TRBV19 to TRBJ2-1; 11 bases align to TRBD2. Germline loops: CDR1 LNHDA, CDR2 SQIVND (reference sequence). The CDR3 extends over 16 amino acids. J lost 6 bases, V lost 3 bases, and 7 bases had no gene match. Here the CDR3 reads CASSIRLAGGRNEQFF. The CDR3 coding sequence is TGTGCCAGTAGTATCCGGCTAGCGGGGGGCCGCAATGAGCAGTTCTTC.

The chain employs TRBV10-3 and TRBJ2-1, with TRBD1 identical over 7 bases. V dropped 4 bases and J dropped 2; count of bases not matched to a gene: 5. The germline gives CDR1 ENHRY, CDR2 SYGVKD. The length of the CDR3 is 15 residues. The CDR3 loop reads CAISGEGATYNEQFF. The DNA of the CDR3 is TGTGCCATCAGTGGAGAGGGGGCAACCTACAATGAGCAGTTCTTC.

The chain carries TRBV6-2 or TRBV6-3 and TRBJ1-3; D possibly corresponds to TRBD1 (6 bases). With 4 bases removed from V and 4 bases from J, the gap between germline ends came to 23 bases. The CDR3 has 18 amino acids. Germline V CDR1 and CDR2: MNHEY, SVGEGT. Here the CDR3 DNA reads TGTGCCAGCAGTTCCTTCAGAATACAACAGGGTGAAGGAAACACCATATATTTT. Amino acid sequence: CASSSFRIQQGEGNTIYF.

The chain is built from TRBV3-1 (or the pseudogene TRBV3-2) and TRBJ1-2; possibly TRBD1 for D (5 bases). The germline V and J ends were trimmed by 2 bases and 8 bases, with 15 bases remaining between them. CDR3 size: 14 residues. Per the germline V gene, CDR1 is LGHDT and CDR2 is YNNKEL (reference sequence). The CDR3, as DNA: TGTGCCAGCAGCCAACAAACAGGTCTATGGGGCTACACCTTC. Translating it yields CASSQQTGLWGYTF.

The V gene is TRBV30, the J gene TRBJ2-3; possibly TRBD1 for D (7 bases). Germline-derived CDR1 and CDR2 are GTSNPN and SVGIG (reference sequence). The CDR3 consists of 14 residues. V lost 2 bases, J lost 6 bases, and 15 bases lay in between. The chain's CDR3 is CAWSSGGLWDTQYF. The DNA for the CDR3 is TGTGCCTGGAGTTCAGGGGGGCTCTGGGATACGCAGTATTTT.